The entry below describes one TCR beta chain. The data derive from a study of human T cells and chemical hapten exposure. TCRdb passed the RACE reads through MiXCR, listing each CDR3 protein once. The sample holds around 180,000 distinct CDR3 sequences, roughly 30% seen once. V shed 5 bases, J shed 2 bases, and the junction held 8 bases outside the gene matches. Germline CDR1 MNHEY, CDR2 SMNVEV (reference sequence). The length of the CDR3 is 15 residues. Time point here: pre-sensitization, week 0. Treatment defined: therapeutic diphenylcyclopropenone sensitization with weekly scalp DPC. The chain joins TRBV27 to TRBJ2-5, with 7 bases identical to TRBD1. The TCR comes from a woman in her 30s with alopecia areata. Some clones in this sample may be carry-over from other donors' samples. This sample comprised whole blood, obtained in connection with sensitization to the hapten diphenylcyclopropenone (DPC). DNA for the CDR3: TGTGCCAGCAGTCCCCGGGACAGAACTCAAGAGACCCAGTACTTC. This encodes CASSPRDRTQETQYF.